This T cell receptor (beta chain) was found in a study of identifying expanded T cells in peripheral blood (dated by TCRdb to between 2018 and 2021). Looking at the study overall: Technical replicates were generated by sequencing separate aliquots of the same genomic DNA pool, and four replicates were compared pairwise. What the authors observed across the whole study: Across all healthy donors, variance in clone template counts between roughly 2-week samples was found to increase significantly with total template count. Both the number of clones called differentially abundant and the false-positive rate were significantly reduced by the beta-binomial model across all healthy-donor time intervals. The authors expected that biological variance in healthy repertoires might rise further over much longer intervals, such as months to years. Between technical replicates the binomial model flagged roughly 1.1 differentially abundant clones, whereas over roughly 2 weeks the binomial model flagged about 15 and over approximately 4 weeks around 20.

During the collection period, no infections or other immune events were recorded for the healthy donors. Blood repertoires from healthy donors were used as a training cohort for calibrating time-dependent variance in a beta-binomial model of differential abundance of T-cell clones. There were around ten healthy donors in the training cohort, of whom 3 were female and 7 were male. The donors were between about 29 and 65 years old, with an average age of roughly 40 years. Whole blood from each healthy donor was obtained from a commercial supplier and was collected at three time points approximately 13 days apart. Genomic DNA was extracted from unsorted whole blood for immunosequencing. CDR3 length: 15 amino acids, cysteine to phenylalanine. Only the CDR3 portion is preserved as DNA: 45 bases, with reading frame beginning at the first base. In the germline V gene (reference sequence), CDR1 corresponds to SGHNT and CDR2 to YYREEE. Between the V and J ends, shortened by 1 base and 0 bases respectively, the junction contains 11 bases.

TCRbeta CDR3 regions were profiled with the immunoSEQ Assay using bias-controlled multiplex PCR amplification of genomic DNA. In the authors' own workflow: To quantify the absolute abundance of each unique TCRbeta CDR3 region, the sequences were collapsed and filtered. Differential abundance was tested with two models: a binomial (Fisher-equivalent) model and a beta-binomial model that adds time-dependent variance fitted from healthy donors. Clones with fewer than 5 combined templates were removed, and differential abundance was called for clones with a Benjamini-Hochberg FDR below 0.01. Beta-binomial variance was modeled as a function of total template count across the two samples using the form v = (b*log(k)+a)^2. TCRdb holds this immuneACCESS table with in-frame rearrangements only. Some clones are missing; in checked studies, unresolved V genes explain under half, and the rest has no known cause. V and J calls and clone size are those listed in that table; D and trimming were worked out from the DNA. This sample is represented by 70,000 or so clones; roughly nine tenths of them were singletons. The top ten clones comprise 3% to 4% of the sample.

As for this clone: The antigen it binds to is not known. No base qualities exist here, and no much larger clone lies one base off it.

Source material: blood. This clonotype originated in a person aged 18 to 70 in good health. The rearranged segments are TRBV5-4 and TRBJ2-7, with the D assignment possibly TRBD1 or TRBD2, given 5 matching bases for each. The DNA sequence is TGTGCCAGCAGCTTGAATCCAGGGAGCTCCTACGAGCAGTACTTC. The translation is CASSLNPGSSYEQYF.